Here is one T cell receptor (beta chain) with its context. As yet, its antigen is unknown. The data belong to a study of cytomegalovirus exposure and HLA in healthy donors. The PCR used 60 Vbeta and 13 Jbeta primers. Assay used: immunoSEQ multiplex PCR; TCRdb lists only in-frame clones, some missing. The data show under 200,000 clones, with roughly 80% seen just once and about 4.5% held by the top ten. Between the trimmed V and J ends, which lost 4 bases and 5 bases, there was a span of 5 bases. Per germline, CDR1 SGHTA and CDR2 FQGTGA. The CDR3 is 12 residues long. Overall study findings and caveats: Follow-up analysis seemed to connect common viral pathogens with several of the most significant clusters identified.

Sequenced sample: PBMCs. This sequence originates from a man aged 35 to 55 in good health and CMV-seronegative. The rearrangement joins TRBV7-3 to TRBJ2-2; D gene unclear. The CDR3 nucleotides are TGTGCCAGCAGCTCCTCTACCGGGGAGCTGTTTTTT. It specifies CASSSSTGELFF.